This TCR beta chain was captured in a study of blood T cell repertoires in COVID-19. Study-level information: The United States, Italy and Spain provided the acute and convalescent COVID-19 samples. Sources were T cells, B-cell-depleted T cells, or PBMCs; the material itself was cDNA or gDNA.

As handled by the study authors: Reference gene primers were amplified, and this amplification served to estimate nucleated cell counts. Measured with immunoSEQ multiplex PCR; TCRdb has only the in-frame clones, and not every one. V and J calls and clone size are copied from that table; D and trimming were computed from the DNA. The sample holds over 130,000 clones; around 88% are singletons and the top ten take 25% to 35%. CDR1 SGHTA and CDR2 FQGNSA come from the germline V gene. This CDR3 contains 18 residues. J lost 0 bases, V lost 0 bases, and 6 bases had no gene match. This clone was counted a single time.

The clonotype comes from a human donor in a cohort sampled during active COVID-19. The sequenced sample was peripheral blood. This rearrangement joins TRBV7-2 to TRBJ1-4, with TRBD1 matching over 8 bases. Written as DNA, the CDR3 is TGTGCCAGCAGCTTAGCCCGACAGGGGCGGGCAACTAATGAAAAACTGTTTTTT. Translation: CASSLARQGRATNEKLFF.